The 26 T cell receptor beta chains reported below all come from one sample, sequenced in a study of regulatory T cells in long-lasting Graves disease. Described time point: persistent/refractory GD, antithyroid drugs over 5 years with positive TRAb. After RNA was extracted from PBMCs, the TCR library was made from it. Both iRepertoire HTBI primers and Arm-PCR of CDR3 regions were used to build the TCR beta libraries. Each CDR3 protein gets one entry after TCRdb re-called the multiplex PCR reads with MiXCR. The sample lists roughly 400,000 distinct CDR3 sequences, about 20% occurring once. This sample comprised peripheral blood mononuclear cells (PBMCs), obtained when the disease was refractory, from a patient treated with antithyroid drugs. Source of these receptors: a female donor with Graves disease.

The chain employs TRBV4-1 and TRBJ2-1; 9 bases are a match to TRBD1. With V trimmed by 0 bases and J by 6 bases, 18 bases remained unmatched. CDR1 and CDR2 (germline): MGHRA, YSYEKL. This CDR3 has 20 amino acids. This CDR3 is CASSQDSQFRGQGFSNEQFF. The CDR3 nucleotides are TGCGCCAGCAGCCAAGATAGTCAGTTTCGGGGACAGGGTTTCTCCAATGAGCAGTTCTTC.

The CDR3 region is CASSESGAGKTEQYF. Written as DNA, the CDR3 is TGCGCCAGCAGTGAGTCGGGAGCGGGCAAGACCGAGCAGTACTTC. The V call is TRBV10-1, the J call TRBJ2-7; a possible D gene is TRBD2 (6 bases). Trimming left V 0 bases short and J 6 bases short, with 15 bases between. The CDR3 sequence is 15 residues long. Germline V gives CDR1 WNHNN, CDR2 SYGVQD (reference sequence).

The genes are TRBV28 and TRBJ2-2, with 9 bases matching TRBD2. With V trimmed by 4 bases and J by 6 bases, 6 bases remained unmatched. There are 15 residues in the CDR3. Germline-derived CDR1 and CDR2 are MDHEN and SYDVKM. Written as DNA, the CDR3 is TGTGCCAGCAGTTCACTAGCGGGTACGGCCGGGGAGCTGTTTTTT. This translates into CASSSLAGTAGELFF.

This clonotype was recorded once. CDR3 region: CASSPRDRGSYEQYF. The CDR3 bases are TGTGCCAGCAGCCCCCGGGACAGGGGGTCCTACGAGCAGTACTTC. V gene TRBV13 combines with J gene TRBJ2-7; 11 bases map to TRBD1. Germline-derived CDR1 and CDR2 are PRHDT and FYEKMQ (reference sequence). The ends lost 5 bases at V and 1 base at J; junction bases unmatched: 4. The CDR3 has 15 residues. The full variable domain, completed using reference TRBV13 and TRBJ2-7, is AAGVIQSPRHLIKEKRETATLKCYPIPRHDTVYWYQQGPGQDPQFLISFYEKMQSDKGSIPDRFSAQQFSDYHSELNMSSLELGDSALYFCASSPRDRGSYEQYFGPGTRLTVT.

At least ten counts were recorded for this clonotype. V is TRBV30 and J is TRBJ1-1; D unclear. In germline, CDR1 is GTSNPN, CDR2 SVGIG (reference sequence). The germline V and J ends were trimmed by 5 bases and 7 bases, with 11 bases remaining between them. CDR3 length: 11 amino acids. CDR3 sequence (DNA): TGTGCCTGGGTCCGGGTCCATGAAGCTTTCTTT. Amino acid sequence: CAWVRVHEAFF.

This clonotype was found many times. The rearrangement uses TRBV7-2 and TRBJ2-7; 9 bases align to TRBD2. This CDR3 is built from 13 residues. Germline V gene lookup returns CDR1 SGHTA and CDR2 FQGNSA. V was clipped by 10 bases and J by 3 bases; unmatched bases: 7. The CDR3 DNA sequence: TGTGCCACCAGGGGGACTAGCAACTACGAGCAGTACTTC. Translation gives CATRGTSNYEQYF.

Ten or more counts support this clonotype. The chain is built from TRBV19 and TRBJ2-7; the D is unclear. The CDR3 totals 13 residues. Germline loops: CDR1 LNHDA, CDR2 SQIVND (reference sequence). V lost 8 bases, J lost 6 bases, and 17 bases lay in between. The CDR3 nucleotides are TGTGCCAGTTCGGTGGGCACCGTGGGCGAGCAGTACTTC. Its protein is CASSVGTVGEQYF.

This clonotype was observed a handful of times. A much larger clonotype is one base distant, so this may be a read error. The J gene is TRBJ1-1, the V gene TRBV28, with 7 bases that match TRBD1. Germline assignment: CDR1 MDHEN and CDR2 SYDVKM. This CDR3 comprises 14 residues. The CDR3 sequence is CASSSSGQVTGAFF. The CDR3 DNA follows: TGTGCCAGCAGTTCAAGCGGACAGGTTACTGGAGCTTTCTTT.

This clonotype was observed at least ten times. V is TRBV15 and J is TRBJ1-2, with TRBD1 identical over 8 bases. Germline CDR1 reads LNHNV; CDR2 reads YYDKDF (reference sequence). Trimming took 0 bases from V and 4 from J; bases not matched to a gene: 4. The CDR3 has 15 amino acids. The CDR3 protein is CATSRDRQGTYGYTF. In DNA, the CDR3 is TGTGCCACCAGCAGAGATCGACAGGGGACCTATGGCTACACCTTC.

This clonotype was observed at least ten times. This sequence joins TRBV6-1 and TRBJ1-5; 8 positions match TRBD1. This CDR3 region has 21 residues. Losses at the gene ends were 6 bases for V and 0 bases for J; bases not matched to a gene: 22. The germline V gene has CDR1 MNHNS and CDR2 SASEGT. DNA for the CDR3: TGTGCCAGCAGCGCCCTTGGGACAGGTCCGTTGTCGGGGGGTAGCAATCAGCCCCAGCATTTT. Protein: CASSALGTGPLSGGSNQPQHF.

This clonotype was recorded many times. Compared with germline, one end of the junction differs, possibly owing to a read error. V is TRBV2 and J is TRBJ2-7; perhaps TRBD2 as D (5 bases). Germline CDR1 and CDR2: SNHLY and FYNNEI. The CDR3 extends over 11 amino acids. The CDR3 sequence is CASSEARTFNF. CDR3 sequence (DNA): TGTGCCAGCAGTGAAGCCCGGACTTTTAACTTC.

Worth noting for this clonotype: A much more abundant neighbour one base away suggests this may be a read error. The J gene is TRBJ2-5, the V gene TRBV6-5; 9 bases are shared with TRBD1. This CDR3 has 16 residues. Losses at the gene ends were 2 bases for V and 4 bases for J; bases not matched to a gene: 8. Germline V gene sequence: CDR1 MNHEY, CDR2 SVGAGI. This CDR3 is CASSYDVGTGLETQYF. The CDR3 DNA reads TGTGCCAGCAGTTACGATGTAGGGACAGGGTTAGAGACCCAGTACTTC.

The sample holds many counts of this clonotype. The rearrangement uses TRBV2 and TRBJ2-7; 10 nucleotides match TRBD1. The V and J ends lost 10 bases and 6 bases, in that order; junction bases with no gene match: 9. The CDR3 totals 13 residues. The germline gives CDR1 SNHLY, CDR2 FYNNEI. The CDR3 loop is CATKGQGMSEQYF. CDR3 sequence (DNA): TGTGCCACCAAGGGACAGGGGATGAGCGAGCAGTACTTC.

V and J are TRBV18 and TRBJ2-5, with D hard to call. Trimming took 0 bases from V and 1 from J, leaving 15 bases between them. Germline values: CDR1 KGHSH, CDR2 LQKENI. The length of the CDR3 is 17 residues. CDR3 loop: CASSPPISPNGQETQYF. CDR3 sequence (DNA): TGTGCCAGCTCACCACCTATTTCCCCTAACGGCCAAGAGACCCAGTACTTC.

This clonotype appeared many times. V and J are TRBV2 and TRBJ1-1; D unclear. The CDR3 spans 14 residues. V was pared by 2 bases and J by 4 bases, with 11 bases between. Germline V lookup: CDR1 SNHLY, CDR2 FYNNEI. The CDR3 nucleotides are TGTGCCAGCAGTGAAAAAGCACAGTCCACTGAAGCTTTCTTT. Encoded protein: CASSEKAQSTEAFF. The full variable domain, completed using reference TRBV2 and TRBJ1-1, is EPEVTQTPSHQVTQMGQEVILRCVPISNHLYFYWYRQILGQKVEFLVSFYNNEISEKSEIFDDQFSVERPDGSNFTLKIRSTKLEDSAMYFCASSEKAQSTEAFFGQGTRLTVV.

This clonotype was seen a handful of times. A much larger clone differs by one base, so this may be a read error. This sequence joins TRBV28 and TRBJ1-5, with TRBD1 matching over 7 bases. This CDR3 region has 16 residues. Germline CDR1 is MDHEN and CDR2 is SYDVKM. CDR3 sequence: CVSSPPWRGRNQPQHF. CDR3 sequence (DNA): TGTGTCAGCAGTCCTCCATGGAGGGGGCGTAATCAGCCCCAGCATTTT.

About this clonotype: A clone one base away is much larger, so this may be a read error. The chain joins TRBV28 to TRBJ2-7; TRBD2 is a possible D gene (6 bases). The CDR3 has 16 residues. CDR1 and CDR2 from the germline V gene are MDHEN and SYDVKM. The CDR3 DNA is TGTGCCAGCAGTTTAGGTGGCGGGGCCCCCGCCTACGAGCTGTACTTC. Amino acid sequence: CASSLGGGAPAYELYF.

The rearrangement joins TRBV20-1 to TRBJ1-1, with 9 nucleotides matching TRBD1. Trimming cost V 0 bases and J 4 bases; bases outside gene matches: 12. The germline gives CDR1 DFQATT, CDR2 SNEGSKA (reference sequence). The length of the CDR3 is 17 residues. The CDR3 loop is CSARDMGDLTGGTEAFF. In DNA form, the CDR3 reads TGCAGTGCTAGAGATATGGGCGATTTGACAGGGGGCACTGAAGCTTTCTTT.

This clonotype was seen ten or more times. The chain joins TRBV6-1 to TRBJ2-7; tentative D call: TRBD1 (6 bases). The CDR3 spans 19 residues. Germline V CDR1 and CDR2: MNHNS, SASEGT. V gave up 6 bases and J gave up 2 bases, with 29 bases separating them. The CDR3 spells CASRREPGHRVKGTYEQYF. Here the CDR3 DNA reads TGTGCCAGCAGGAGGGAACCGGGACACCGAGTTAAAGGGACCTACGAGCAGTACTTC.

The table lists this clonotype with many counts. The chain uses TRBV7-2 and TRBJ2-7; D unclear. The ends were cut back, 5 bases at V and 7 bases at J, with 12 bases in the middle. The germline V gene has CDR1 SGHTA and CDR2 FQGNSA. This CDR3 contains 12 residues. CDR3 protein: CASSPSRWEQYF. The CDR3 DNA reads as TGTGCCAGCAGCCCCTCCCGATGGGAGCAGTACTTC.

Concerning this clonotype itself: The junction departs from the called germline gene at one end, perhaps through a read error. The chain joins TRBV6-5 to TRBJ2-7; 7 nucleotides match TRBD2. This CDR3 is 12 amino acids long. CDR1 and CDR2 from the germline V gene are MNHEY and SVGAGI. The CDR3 DNA follows: TGTGCCAGCAGTTTGAGCGGGGCGAAGTTAGGCTTC. This sequence encodes CASSLSGAKLGF.

This rearrangement joins TRBV11-2 to TRBJ2-3; no clear D. The CDR3 runs to 14 residues. V dropped 1 base and J dropped 4 bases, with 9 bases sitting between them. Germline V lookup: CDR1 SGHAT, CDR2 FQNNGV. The CDR3 sequence: CASSLGWLADTQYF. CDR3 sequence (DNA): TGTGCCAGCAGCTTAGGATGGTTAGCAGATACGCAGTATTTT.

This clonotype was detected ten times or more. The rearrangement uses TRBV3-1 and TRBJ2-7, with TRBD2 identical over 7 bases. CDR3 length equals 14 residues. The V and J ends lost 4 bases and 4 bases, in that order; junction bases with no gene match: 7. From germline, CDR1 is LGHDT and CDR2 YNNKEL (reference sequence). The DNA for the CDR3 is TGTGCCAGCAGCCCTTCTTGGGGGGGGTACGAGCAGTACTTC. The encoded protein is CASSPSWGGYEQYF.

DNA of the CDR3: TGTGCCAGCAGGGAGACAGGGAACTATGGCTACACCTTC. Translated, it gives CASRETGNYGYTF. This chain joins TRBV6-1 and TRBJ1-2, with 7 bases aligning to TRBD1. The V gene end was trimmed by 6 bases and the J gene end by 2 bases; junction bases not matched to a gene: 3. The CDR3 consists of 13 residues. CDR1 MNHNS and CDR2 SASEGT come from the germline V gene.

This chain uses TRBV6-1 with TRBJ2-7; 10 nucleotides line up with TRBD2. Germline CDR1 reads MNHNS; CDR2 reads SASEGT. The CDR3 loop spans 15 amino acids. V trimming: 6 bases; J trimming: 5 bases; junction bases outside the gene matches: 10. The CDR3 DNA follows: TGTGCCAGCAGGCGCGCCGGGACTAGCGACAACGAGCAGTACTTC. Encoded protein: CASRRAGTSDNEQYF.

The V gene is TRBV20-1, the J gene TRBJ2-7; TRBD2 matches at 7 bases. This CDR3 region has 14 residues. V shed 0 bases, J shed 3 bases, and the junction held 5 bases outside the gene matches. CDR1 DFQATT and CDR2 SNEGSKA come from the germline V gene (reference sequence). CDR3 region: CSARDVAGVYEQYF. Written as DNA, the CDR3 is TGCAGTGCTAGAGATGTAGCGGGCGTCTACGAGCAGTACTTC.